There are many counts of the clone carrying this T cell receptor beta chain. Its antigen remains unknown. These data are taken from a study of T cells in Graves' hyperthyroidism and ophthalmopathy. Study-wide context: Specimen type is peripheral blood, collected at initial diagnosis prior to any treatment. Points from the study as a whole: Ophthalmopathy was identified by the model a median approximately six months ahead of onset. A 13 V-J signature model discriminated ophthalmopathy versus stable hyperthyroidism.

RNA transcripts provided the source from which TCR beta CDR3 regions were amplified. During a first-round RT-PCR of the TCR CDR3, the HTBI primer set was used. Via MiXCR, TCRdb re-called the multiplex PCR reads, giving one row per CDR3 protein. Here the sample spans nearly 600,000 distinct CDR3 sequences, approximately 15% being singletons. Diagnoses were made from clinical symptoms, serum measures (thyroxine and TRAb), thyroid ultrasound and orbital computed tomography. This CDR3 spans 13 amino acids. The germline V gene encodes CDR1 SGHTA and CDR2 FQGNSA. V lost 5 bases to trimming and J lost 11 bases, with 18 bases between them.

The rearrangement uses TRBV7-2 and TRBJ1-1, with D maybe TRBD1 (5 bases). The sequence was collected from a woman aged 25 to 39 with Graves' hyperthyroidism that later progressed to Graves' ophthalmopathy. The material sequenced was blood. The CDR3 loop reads CASSGPGPPRAFF. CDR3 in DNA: TGTGCCAGCAGCGGTCCGGGACCCCCAAGGGCTTTCTTT.